These 27 T cell receptor beta chains originate from one sample sequenced in a study of Ad26.COV2.S vaccination and SARS-CoV-2 variants. The data were produced by immunoSEQ multiplex PCR, yet TCRdb's version contains in-frame clones alone and is incomplete. The sample contains 350,000 to 550,000 clones, nearly 90% of which appear only once. Treatment of the sample: about 20 received Ad26.COV2.S at low or high dose, single or two shots; 5 received placebo; per-sample allocation not given. Material that was analyzed had been drawn on day 63 after the first vaccine or placebo injection. Specimen: peripheral blood, collected in a trial of Ad26.COV2.S vaccine versus placebo. The origin of the receptors is a person between 18 and 65 years old who received the Ad26.COV2.S COVID-19 vaccine or a placebo.

The V gene is TRBV7-2, the J gene TRBJ2-1, with 8 bases lining up with TRBD1. Germline V gene data show CDR1 as SGHTA and CDR2 as FQGNSA. The CDR3 runs 17 residues. V gave up 4 bases and J gave up 7 bases; unmatched junction bases: 15. This CDR3 reads CASSSNRGSRYINEQFF. For the CDR3, the DNA is TGTGCCAGCAGCTCCAACAGGGGGTCCCGGTACATAAATGAGCAGTTCTTC.

The rearrangement uses TRBV5-1 and TRBJ2-1; D not certain. CDR3 length: 13 amino acids. CDR1 and CDR2 (germline): SGHRS, YFSETQ. Trimming stripped 4 bases from V and 9 bases from J, with 14 bases between. This CDR3 is CASSPRLDVEQFF. The DNA for the CDR3 is TGCGCCAGCAGCCCCCGGTTAGATGTTGAGCAGTTCTTC.

The rearrangement links TRBV24-1 to TRBJ1-4; 9 positions match TRBD1. Unmatched junction bases numbered 6, after V lost 8 bases and J lost 6 bases. The CDR3 contains 14 residues. In germline, CDR1 is KGHDR, CDR2 SFDVKD. CDR3 DNA: TGTGCCACCACCCGGGACAGGGCACATGAAAAACTGTTTTTT. Residues: CATTRDRAHEKLFF.

The chain is built from TRBV3-1 (or the pseudogene TRBV3-2) and TRBJ2-2; 11 bases agree with TRBD2. CDR1 LGHDT and CDR2 YNNKEL come from the germline V gene (reference sequence). The V gene end was trimmed by 8 bases and the J gene end by 7 bases; junction bases not matched to a gene: 9. The CDR3 contains 15 residues. DNA for the CDR3: TGTGCCAGCGGCGTAGCGGGGGGGCGAGACGGGGAGCTGTTTTTT. Translated, it gives CASGVAGGRDGELFF.

This chain uses TRBV29-1 with TRBJ2-5; D is uncertain. The CDR3 extends over 13 amino acids. CDR1 is SQVTM, CDR2 ANQGSEA, per germline. The ends were cut back, 3 bases at V and 2 bases at J, with 10 bases in the middle. The CDR3 DNA is TGCAGCGTTGATTCGGCCGGTCAAGAGACCCAGTACTTC. Translated, it gives CSVDSAGQETQYF.

The chain carries TRBV6-6 and TRBJ2-5; 9 positions match TRBD1. There are 15 residues in the CDR3. Germline V lookup: CDR1 MNHNY, CDR2 SVGAGI (reference sequence). Trimming took 7 bases from V and 4 from J; bases not matched to a gene: 10. CDR3 protein: CASTGTGTGRETQYF. For the CDR3, the DNA is TGTGCCAGCACCGGAACCGGGACAGGGCGAGAGACCCAGTACTTC.

The chain combines TRBV19 with TRBJ1-2; unclear D gene. V was cut by 4 bases and J by 1 base, with 16 bases left in between. This CDR3 spans 16 amino acids. From germline, CDR1 is LNHDA and CDR2 SQIVND (reference sequence). CDR3 protein: CASSTASGVNNYGYTF. The CDR3 DNA is TGTGCCAGTAGTACCGCAAGTGGGGTGAATAACTATGGCTACACCTTC.

This chain links TRBV18 with TRBJ1-5; D perhaps matches TRBD1 (5 bases). V lost 4 bases to trimming and J lost 6 bases, with 7 bases between them. The CDR3 sequence is 12 residues long. Per germline, CDR1 KGHSH and CDR2 LQKENI. The CDR3 here is CASSRGGQPQHF. CDR3 nucleotides: TGTGCCAGCTCACGGGGCGGTCAGCCCCAGCATTTT.

The DNA of the CDR3 is TGCGCCAGCAGCCAAGGAGGGGGCGCGGGATATGGCTACACCTTC. Translation gives CASSQGGGAGYGYTF. V and J are TRBV4-3 and TRBJ1-2; 7 bases are shared with TRBD1. J lost 5 bases, V lost 1 base, and 7 bases had no gene match. CDR1 is LGHNA, CDR2 YSLEER, per germline. The length of the CDR3 is 15 residues.

V gene TRBV28 combines with J gene TRBJ2-7; D unresolved. CDR1 MDHEN and CDR2 SYDVKM come from the germline V gene. This CDR3 has 11 amino acids. Deletions cut 8 bases from V and 4 bases from J, with 9 bases between. CDR3 sequence reads: CASGTLYEQYV. Written as DNA, the CDR3 is TGTGCCAGCGGCACCCTATACGAGCAGTACGTC.

The chain combines TRBV6-1 with TRBJ1-6; possible D gene TRBD1, 5 bases. The CDR3 runs 14 residues. Looked up from germline, CDR1 is MNHNS and CDR2 is SASEGT. V shed 3 bases and J shed 10 bases, with 13 bases lying between them. The CDR3 is CASSDRVQYSPLHF. As DNA, the CDR3 is TGTGCCAGCAGTGACAGGGTTCAATACTCACCCCTCCACTTT.

J is TRBJ2-1 and V is TRBV5-8; D is perhaps TRBD2 (7 bases). V lost 3 bases to trimming and J lost 5 bases, with 18 bases between them. The CDR3 spans 16 residues. Germline V gene sequence: CDR1 SGHTS, CDR2 YDEGEE. CDR3 coding DNA: TGTGCCAGCAGCTGGGGGGGGACACTTTTAGACAATGAGCAGTTCTTC. Translating gives CASSWGGTLLDNEQFF.

The chain carries TRBV12-3 or TRBV12-4 and TRBJ1-1; 10 bases align to TRBD1. Germline trimming cut 7 bases from V and 11 bases from J; bases unmatched to any gene: 10. There are 13 residues in the CDR3. This chain's CDR3 is CASTSDRGRGAFF. CDR3 nucleotides: TGTGCCAGCACCTCTGACAGGGGGCGAGGGGCTTTCTTT.

The chain is built from TRBV5-1 and TRBJ2-1; TRBD2 matches 7 bases. Germline CDR1 is SGHRS and CDR2 is YFSETQ. This CDR3 is 13 amino acids long. With V trimmed by 4 bases and J by 4 bases, 2 bases remained unmatched. In DNA, the CDR3 is TGCGCCAGCAGCGGGAGGGAGTACAATGAGCAGTTCTTC. It codes for CASSGREYNEQFF.

This chain uses TRBV5-1 with TRBJ1-2; possible D gene TRBD1, 6 bases. Trimming stripped 4 bases from V and 0 bases from J, with 13 bases between. The CDR3 extends over 15 amino acids. Looked up from germline, CDR1 is SGHRS and CDR2 is YFSETQ. The chain's CDR3 is CASSASGATNYGYTF. For the CDR3, the DNA is TGCGCCAGCAGCGCTTCAGGGGCCACTAACTATGGCTACACCTTC.

The chain carries TRBV4-3 and TRBJ1-2; 8 nucleotides align to TRBD1. CDR1 is LGHNA and CDR2 is YSLEER in the germline V gene. There are 12 residues in the CDR3. V shed 1 base and J 13 bases; nucleotides not matched to a gene: 5. CDR3 loop: CASSQGQGYPTF. As DNA, the CDR3 is TGCGCCAGCAGCCAAGGACAGGGGTATCCCACCTTC.

This clone was seen a handful of times. V gene TRBV7-3 combines with J gene TRBJ1-2; the D gene is possibly TRBD1 (5 bases). Trimming removed 5 bases at V and 5 bases at J, with 15 bases between. CDR1 is SGHTA, CDR2 FQGTGA, per germline. The CDR3 runs to 14 residues. The CDR3 DNA follows: TGTGCCAGCAGCATCGGGACGGACACTTATGGCTACACCTTC. Amino acids: CASSIGTDTYGYTF.

The chain couples TRBV7-9 to TRBJ1-1; 7 bases agree with TRBD1. This CDR3 has 17 amino acids. Germline V lookup: CDR1 SEHNR, CDR2 FQNEAQ (reference sequence). The ends lost 4 bases at V and 2 bases at J; junction bases unmatched: 13. This CDR3 reads CASSSGTGVQFNTEAFF. The CDR3 nucleotides are TGTGCCAGCAGCTCAGGCACAGGGGTCCAATTTAACACTGAAGCTTTCTTT.

This chain joins TRBV9 and TRBJ2-5, with TRBD2 matching 12 bases. Germline CDR1 is SGDLS and CDR2 is YYNGEE. After removal of 6 bases from V and 5 bases from J, the junction contained 8 bases not matched to a gene. The CDR3 sequence is 15 residues long. The CDR3 nucleotides read TGTGCCAGCACTAGCGGGGGGGCCAACGGTGAGACCCAGTACTTC. It encodes CASTSGGANGETQYF.

This clone was detected a few times. CDR3 sequence (DNA): TGTGCCAGCAGCTTAGGAAACACCATATATTTT. As protein: CASSLGNTIYF. The chain links TRBV7-3 to TRBJ1-3, with no clear D. Germline CDR1 is SGHTA and CDR2 is FQGTGA. Trimming took 2 bases from V and 4 from J, leaving 0 bases between them. CDR3 length: 11 residues. The full variable domain, with the rest looked up from reference TRBV7-3 and TRBJ1-3, is GAGVSQTPSNKVTEKGKYVELRCDPISGHTALYWYRQSLGQGPEFLIYFQGTGAADDSGLPNDRFFAVRPEGSVSTLKIQRTERGDSAVYLCASSLGNTIYFGEGSWLTVV.

This clone was seen a single time. The chain combines TRBV18 with TRBJ1-1; TRBD1 agrees at 9 bases. Germline V gene sequence: CDR1 KGHSH, CDR2 LQKENI. Trimming took 5 bases from V and 1 from J; bases not matched to a gene: 5. This CDR3 has 15 amino acids. CDR3 sequence: CASSVTGQGNTEAFF. In nucleotides, the CDR3 is TGTGCCAGCTCAGTAACGGGACAGGGGAACACTGAAGCTTTCTTT.

Only one count was recorded for this clone. This chain connects TRBV25-1 to TRBJ1-1; D might be TRBD1 (5 bases). The CDR3 contains 15 residues. CDR1 is MGHDK and CDR2 is SYGVNS in the germline V gene. Trimming stripped 3 bases from V and 10 bases from J, with 21 bases between. The CDR3, as DNA: TGTGCCAGCAGTGAGTCCCCCCACAGGCAGGGTCCAGCTTTCTTT. It codes for CASSESPHRQGPAFF. Complete variable domain (other parts from reference TRBV25-1 and TRBJ1-1): EADIYQTPRYLVIGTGKKITLECSQTMGHDKMYWYQQDPGMELHLIHYSYGVNSTEKGDLSSESTVSRIRTEHFPLTLESARPSHTSQYLCASSESPHRQGPAFFGQGTRLTVV.

J is TRBJ1-2 and V is TRBV19; weak D call: TRBD1 (5 bases). Germline V gene lookup returns CDR1 LNHDA and CDR2 SQIVND (reference sequence). Trimming shortened V by 7 bases and J by 13 bases, and 19 bases separated the two germline ends. The CDR3 is made up of 12 amino acids. CDR3 loop: CASTPLEGRVTF. CDR3 DNA sequence: TGTGCCAGTACCCCCCTCGAGGGGCGGGTCACCTTC.

This CDR3 is CASSIGTGKSTF. The CDR3 DNA reads TGTGCCAGTAGTATAGGCACAGGGAAAAGCACCTTC. The chain recombines TRBV19 with TRBJ1-2, with D maybe TRBD1 (6 bases). With 1 base removed from V and 13 bases from J, the gap between germline ends came to 13 bases. Germline CDR1 reads LNHDA; CDR2 reads SQIVND (reference sequence). This CDR3 contains 12 residues.

The V call is TRBV27, the J call TRBJ2-1; 8 positions agree with TRBD2. J lost 3 bases, V lost 3 bases, and 4 bases had no gene match. This CDR3 is built from 15 residues. Germline assignment: CDR1 MNHEY and CDR2 SMNVEV (reference sequence). CDR3 sequence reads: CASSLRTSSYNEQFF. CDR3 DNA: TGTGCCAGCAGTTTGCGGACTAGCAGCTACAATGAGCAGTTCTTC.

The V and J genes are TRBV27 and TRBJ1-6; possible D gene TRBD1, 5 bases. Germline lookup yields CDR1 MNHEY and CDR2 SMNVEV (reference sequence). V lost 1 base and J 0 bases, leaving 10 bases between the germline ends. The CDR3 is 17 amino acids. The CDR3 region is CASSLWLRGSYNSPLHF. The DNA for the CDR3 is TGTGCCAGCAGTTTATGGTTAAGGGGCTCCTATAATTCACCCCTCCACTTT.

The rearrangement links TRBV19 to TRBJ2-2; maybe TRBD2 (6 bases). This CDR3 has 15 residues. Trimming took 7 bases from V and 3 from J, leaving 15 bases between them. The V gene's germline CDR1 is LNHDA and CDR2 SQIVND (reference sequence). CDR3 in DNA: TGTGCCAGTAACCCGGGACTCGCCCACACCGGGGAGCTGTTTTTT. Its protein is CASNPGLAHTGELFF. The variable domain in full, with the rest retrieved from reference TRBV19 and TRBJ2-2, is DGGITQSPKYLFRKEGQNVTLSCEQNLNHDAMYWYRQDPGQGLRLIYYSQIVNDFQKGDIAEGYSVSREKKESFPLTVTSAQKNPTAFYLCASNPGLAHTGELFFGEGSRLTVL.